The present T cell receptor (beta chain) was sequenced within a study of control samples from healthy donors and cancer patients. Trimming removed 5 bases from V and 1 base from J; junction bases left unmatched: 9. CDR3 size: 16 residues. CDR1 is SNHLY, CDR2 FYNNEI, per germline. Here immunoSEQ multiplex PCR was the method, and the copy in TCRdb shows in-frame clones only, minus some. The table has over 100,000 clones, roughly 92% seen once. The sample comprised blood. The receptor was isolated from a man in his late teens or twenties in good health. The chain is built from TRBV2 and TRBJ2-3; the match to TRBD1 covers 7 bases. The chain's CDR3 is CASSTAGTDRTDTQYF. The CDR3 nucleotides read TGTGCCAGCAGTACCGCCGGGACAGACCGCACAGATACGCAGTATTTT.